This T cell receptor (beta chain) appears in the sequencing data of a study of response to subunit inactivated influenza vaccine. Findings and limits, study-wide: The authors proposed limited new T cell recruitment per seasonal influenza vaccination.

This clonotype showed up just a few times. What it binds is not known. The CDR3 extends over 20 amino acids. Germline assignment: CDR1 SGHRS and CDR2 YFSETQ. The junction had 12 bases not matched to a gene; V was cut back by 0 bases and J by 0 bases. MiXCR, applied by TCRdb to the RT-PCR reads, yields one record per CDR3 protein. Of 550,000 to 800,000 distinct CDR3 sequences listed, around a sixth are singletons. The chain couples TRBV5-1 to TRBJ2-3; TRBD2 agrees at 11 bases. The clonotype comes from a man in his fifties or sixties who received an inactivated influenza vaccine. The sequencing used PBMCs from blood, collected about 11 days after vaccination. The chain's CDR3 is CASSLDPTSGGYPSTDTQYF. In DNA, the CDR3 is TGCGCCAGCAGCTTGGACCCTACTAGCGGGGGATACCCTAGCACAGATACGCAGTATTTT.